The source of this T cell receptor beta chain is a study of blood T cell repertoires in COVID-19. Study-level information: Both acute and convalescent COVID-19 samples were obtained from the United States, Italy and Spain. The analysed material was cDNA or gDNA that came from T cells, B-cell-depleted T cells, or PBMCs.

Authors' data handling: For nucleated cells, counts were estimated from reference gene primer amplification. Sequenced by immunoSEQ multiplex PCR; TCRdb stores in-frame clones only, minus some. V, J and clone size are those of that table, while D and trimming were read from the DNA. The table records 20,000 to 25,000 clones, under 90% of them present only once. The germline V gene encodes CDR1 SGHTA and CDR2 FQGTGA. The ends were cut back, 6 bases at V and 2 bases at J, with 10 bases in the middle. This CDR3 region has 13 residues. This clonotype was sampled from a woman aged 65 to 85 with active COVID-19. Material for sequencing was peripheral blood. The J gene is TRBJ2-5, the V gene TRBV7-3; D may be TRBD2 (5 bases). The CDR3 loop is CASSRENQETQYF. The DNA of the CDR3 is TGTGCCAGCAGTCGGGAAAATCAAGAGACCCAGTACTTC.